These 12 T cell receptor beta chains were all obtained from the same sample, sequenced in a study of beta chain features in type 1 diabetes. The study reverse transcribed the entire isolated RNA, so it sequenced expressed TCRB transcripts. The method was immunoSEQ multiplex PCR; TCRdb's version includes in-frame clones alone and lacks a portion of them. The sample holds under 400,000 clones, about 19% seen once. Sequencing was done on a sample of naive CD4+ T cells from blood. These receptors originate from a woman under 30 in good health.

This clone occurred a few times. The rearrangement joins TRBV4-3 to TRBJ2-7; TRBD1 agrees at 9 bases. The CDR3 runs to 16 residues. CDR1 is LGHNA, CDR2 YSLEER, per germline. J lost 3 bases, V lost 2 bases, and 8 bases had no gene match. The CDR3 DNA reads as TGCGCCAGCAGCCAAACAGGGACAGGGCGTCGCTACGAGCAGTACTTC. This codes for CASSQTGTGRRYEQYF.

The chain joins TRBV7-9 to TRBJ2-1; D gene ambiguous. The CDR3 spans 12 residues. V was cut by 3 bases and J by 5 bases, with 5 bases left in between. Germline CDR1 is SEHNR and CDR2 is FQNEAQ (reference sequence). CDR3: CASSFDNNEQFF. The CDR3 DNA follows: TGTGCCAGCAGCTTCGACAACAATGAGCAGTTCTTC. Combining the CDR3 with reference TRBV7-9 and TRBJ2-1 gives the whole variable domain DTGVSQNPRHKITKRGQNVTFRCDPISEHNRLYWYRQTLGQGPEFLTYFQNEAQLEKSRLLSDRFSAERPKGSFSTLEIQRTEQGDSAMYLCASSFDNNEQFFGPGTRLTVL.

The rearrangement joins TRBV11-1 to TRBJ2-3; 8 bases align to TRBD1. CDR3 length equals 17 residues. The germline gives CDR1 SGHAT, CDR2 FQDESV (reference sequence). J gave up 1 base and V 2 bases, and 8 bases lay outside the gene matches. CDR3 nucleotides: TGTGCCAGCAGCTTAAACACAGGGGGGACCCGCACAGATACGCAGTATTTT. This codes for CASSLNTGGTRTDTQYF.

This clone was seen more than once but under ten times. The DNA is omitted, as the CDR3 cannot be located on it reliably, and the CDR3 follows TCRdb's listing. The chain links TRBV7-9 to TRBJ2-2; TRBD2 is taken as the D call from the table, unchecked against the DNA. Germline V gene data show CDR1 as SEHNR and CDR2 as FQNEAQ (reference sequence). The CDR3 sequence runs 11 residues, both termini included. The CDR3 region is CASSTSGELFF.

The CDR3 reads CASRAGLAADTQYF. As DNA, the CDR3 is TGTGCCAGCAGAGCGGGACTAGCGGCCGATACGCAGTATTTT. The chain employs TRBV7-2 and TRBJ2-3; TRBD2 aligns across 11 bases. Germline CDR1 is SGHTA and CDR2 is FQGNSA. CDR3 length equals 14 residues. With V trimmed by 6 bases and J by 6 bases, 5 bases remained unmatched.

This clone was seen a handful of times. This chain uses TRBV4-1 with TRBJ2-1, with D possibly matching TRBD2 (6 bases). There are 15 residues in the CDR3. Germline V gene data show CDR1 as MGHRA and CDR2 as YSYEKL. V lost 0 bases and J 14 bases, leaving 20 bases between the germline ends. This CDR3 is CASSQEISGSGEEFF. The DNA for the CDR3 is TGCGCCAGCAGCCAAGAAATTTCCGGTTCCGGGGAGGAGTTCTTC.

The V call is TRBV30, the J call TRBJ1-1; weak D call: TRBD1 (5 bases). Germline V lookup: CDR1 GTSNPN, CDR2 SVGIG (reference sequence). V dropped 2 bases and J dropped 4 bases, with 8 bases sitting between them. The CDR3 extends over 12 amino acids. CDR3 residues: CAWSHQGTEAFF. DNA of the CDR3: TGTGCCTGGAGTCACCAGGGCACTGAAGCTTTCTTT.

The chain employs TRBV9 and TRBJ2-1; D is unresolved. Deletions cut 1 base from V and 0 bases from J, with 5 bases between. Looked up from germline, CDR1 is SGDLS and CDR2 is YYNGEE. The CDR3 totals 14 residues. CDR3 sequence reads: CASSVTSSYNEQFF. The CDR3 bases are TGTGCCAGCAGCGTAACGAGCTCCTACAATGAGCAGTTCTTC.

The rearrangement links TRBV28 to TRBJ2-2; perhaps TRBD1 as D (6 bases). The CDR3 extends over 14 amino acids. Germline CDR1 is MDHEN and CDR2 is SYDVKM. V lost 3 bases, J lost 7 bases, and 12 bases lay in between. The CDR3 DNA follows: TGTGCCAGCAGTTTTTCAGGGGCGGTCGGGGAGCTGTTTTTT. Translation gives CASSFSGAVGELFF. Full variable domain (rest looked up from reference TRBV28 and TRBJ2-2): DVKVTQSSRYLVKRTGEKVFLECVQDMDHENMFWYRQDPGLGLRLIYFSYDVKMKEKGDIPEGYSVSREKKERFSLILESASTNQTSMYLCASSFSGAVGELFFGEGSRLTVL.

This clone was counted only a few times. The gene calls are TRBV9 and TRBJ2-7, with D maybe TRBD1 (6 bases). This CDR3 has 14 residues. CDR1 is SGDLS and CDR2 is YYNGEE in the germline V gene. Trimming cost V 0 bases and J 3 bases, with 10 bases left between them. CDR3 nucleotides: TGTGCCAGCAGCGTAGGGGGACAAGACTACGAGCAGTACTTC. Translation: CASSVGGQDYEQYF.

The DNA of the CDR3 is TGTGCCTGGATCCCTAGAGCGTCCAGCACAGATACGCAGTATTTT. The encoded protein is CAWIPRASSTDTQYF. The V gene is TRBV30, the J gene TRBJ2-3; no clear D gene. Germline assignment: CDR1 GTSNPN and CDR2 SVGIG (reference sequence). CDR3 length equals 15 residues. V was trimmed by 4 bases and J by 0 bases, leaving 14 bases between them.

This clone was detected a few times. The V call is TRBV30, the J call TRBJ1-3, with 7 bases identical to TRBD1. This CDR3 is built from 14 residues. Germline assignment: CDR1 GTSNPN and CDR2 SVGIG (reference sequence). V was pared by 6 bases and J by 0 bases, with 5 bases of the junction left unmatched. CDR3 loop: CACGTDHSGNTIYF. The CDR3 DNA is TGTGCCTGTGGGACAGACCACTCTGGAAACACCATATATTTT.